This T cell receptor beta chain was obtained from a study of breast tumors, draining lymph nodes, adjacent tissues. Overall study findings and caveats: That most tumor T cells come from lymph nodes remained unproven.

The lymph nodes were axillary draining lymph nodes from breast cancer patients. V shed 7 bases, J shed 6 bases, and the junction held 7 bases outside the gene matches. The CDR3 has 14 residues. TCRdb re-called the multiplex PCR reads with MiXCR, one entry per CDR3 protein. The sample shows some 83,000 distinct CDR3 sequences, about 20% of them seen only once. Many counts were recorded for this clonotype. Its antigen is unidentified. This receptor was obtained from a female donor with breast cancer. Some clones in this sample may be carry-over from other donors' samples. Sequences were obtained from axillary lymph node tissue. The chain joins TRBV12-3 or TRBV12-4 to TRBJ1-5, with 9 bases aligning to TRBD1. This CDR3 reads CASTSTGGGQPQHF. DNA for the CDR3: TGTGCCAGCACCTCGACAGGGGGGGGTCAGCCCCAGCATTTT.